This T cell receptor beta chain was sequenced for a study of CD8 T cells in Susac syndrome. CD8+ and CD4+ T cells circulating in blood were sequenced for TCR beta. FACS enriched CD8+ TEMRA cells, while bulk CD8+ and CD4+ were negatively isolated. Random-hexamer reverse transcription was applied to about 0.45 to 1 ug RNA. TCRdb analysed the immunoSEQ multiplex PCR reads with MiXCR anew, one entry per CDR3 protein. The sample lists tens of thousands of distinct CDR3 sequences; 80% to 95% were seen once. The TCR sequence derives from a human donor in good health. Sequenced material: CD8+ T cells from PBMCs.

The CDR3 spells CSVVSGQGDYEQYF. The DNA of the CDR3 is TGCAGCGTTGTATCGGGACAGGGGGACTACGAGCAGTACTTC. The V gene is TRBV29-1, the J gene TRBJ2-7; 11 positions agree with TRBD1. This CDR3 has 14 amino acids. V lost 4 bases to trimming and J lost 3 bases; unmatched junction nucleotides: 5. Looked up from germline, CDR1 is SQVTM and CDR2 is ANQGSEA.